This T cell receptor beta chain was identified in a study of beta chain features in type 1 diabetes. Across the study: The patients were much like the healthy donors in age, gender and cell yields. Study-level findings and limits: Shortening that was moderate but significant affected the TCRB CDR3s of Type 1 diabetes patients in all four CD4+ subsets.

The study reverse transcribed the entire isolated RNA, so it sequenced expressed TCRB transcripts. Naive, central memory and regulatory T cell samples came to a mean of roughly 4 million reads. Sequencing was performed with immunoSEQ multiplex PCR; in TCRdb, only in-frame clones are kept and a portion is missing. The sample holds roughly 370,000 clones, over 11% seen once. On this clone itself: Its target is unknown.

Germline CDR1 and CDR2: LGHNA and YSLEER. V shed 2 bases and J 3 bases; nucleotides not matched to a gene: 4. CDR3 length: 15 residues. V and J are TRBV4-3 and TRBJ1-2, with 9 bases lining up with TRBD1. The sequence derives from a man under 40 in good health. Sequencing was carried out using naive CD4+ T cells from blood. The CDR3 coding sequence is TGCGCCAGCAGCCAAAGCTGGGACAGGGACTATGGCTACACCTTC. Amino acid sequence: CASSQSWDRDYGYTF.